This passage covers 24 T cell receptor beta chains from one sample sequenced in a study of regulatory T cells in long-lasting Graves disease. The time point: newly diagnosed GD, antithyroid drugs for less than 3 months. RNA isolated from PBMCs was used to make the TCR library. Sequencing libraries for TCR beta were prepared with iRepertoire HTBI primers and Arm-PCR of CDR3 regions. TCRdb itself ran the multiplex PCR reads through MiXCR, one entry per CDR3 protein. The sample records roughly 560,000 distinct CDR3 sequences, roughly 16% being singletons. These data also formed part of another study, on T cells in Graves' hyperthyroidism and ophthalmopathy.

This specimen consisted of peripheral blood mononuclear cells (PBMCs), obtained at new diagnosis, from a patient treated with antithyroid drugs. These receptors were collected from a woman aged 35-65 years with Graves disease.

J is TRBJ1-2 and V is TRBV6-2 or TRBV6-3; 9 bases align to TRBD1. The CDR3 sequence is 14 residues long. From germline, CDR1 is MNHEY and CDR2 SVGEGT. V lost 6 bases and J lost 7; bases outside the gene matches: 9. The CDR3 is CASRRTGAASGYTF. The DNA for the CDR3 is TGTGCCAGCAGAAGGACAGGGGCTGCATCTGGCTACACCTTC.

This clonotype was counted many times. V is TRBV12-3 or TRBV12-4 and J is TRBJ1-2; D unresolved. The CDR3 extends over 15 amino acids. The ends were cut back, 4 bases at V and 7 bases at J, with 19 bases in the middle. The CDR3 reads CASSSRTRKGIGYTF. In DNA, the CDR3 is TGTGCCAGCAGTTCACGGACCAGGAAGGGTATTGGCTACACCTTC.

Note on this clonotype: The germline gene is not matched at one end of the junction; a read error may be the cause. The CDR3 DNA reads TGTGCCAGCAGCCCCAGCCCGGGTTATACCCCTAGCACAGATACGCAGTATTTT. Translated: CASSPSPGYTPSTDTQYF. The chain has TRBV5-1 and TRBJ2-3; no reliable D call. The germline gives CDR1 SGHRS, CDR2 YFSETQ. This CDR3 has 18 residues.

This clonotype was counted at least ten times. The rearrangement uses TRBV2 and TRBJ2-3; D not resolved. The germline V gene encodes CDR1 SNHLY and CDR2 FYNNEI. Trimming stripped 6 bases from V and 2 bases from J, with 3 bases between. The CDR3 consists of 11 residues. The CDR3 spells CASRFTDTQYF. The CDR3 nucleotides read TGTGCCAGCAGGTTCACAGATACGCAGTATTTT.

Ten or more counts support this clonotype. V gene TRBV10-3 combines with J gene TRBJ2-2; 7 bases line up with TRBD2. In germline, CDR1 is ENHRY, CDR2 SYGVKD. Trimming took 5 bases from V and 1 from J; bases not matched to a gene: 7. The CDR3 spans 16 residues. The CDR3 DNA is TGTGCCATCAGTCCGGCGGGGGAGATGAACACCGGGGAGCTGTTTTTT. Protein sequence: CAISPAGEMNTGELFF.

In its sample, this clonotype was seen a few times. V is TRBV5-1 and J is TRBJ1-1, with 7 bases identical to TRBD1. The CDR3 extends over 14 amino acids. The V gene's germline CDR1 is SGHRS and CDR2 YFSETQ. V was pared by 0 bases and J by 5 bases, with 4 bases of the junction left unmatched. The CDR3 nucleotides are TGCGCCAGCAGCTTGGTAGGACAGGTGACTGAAGCTTTCTTT. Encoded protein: CASSLVGQVTEAFF.

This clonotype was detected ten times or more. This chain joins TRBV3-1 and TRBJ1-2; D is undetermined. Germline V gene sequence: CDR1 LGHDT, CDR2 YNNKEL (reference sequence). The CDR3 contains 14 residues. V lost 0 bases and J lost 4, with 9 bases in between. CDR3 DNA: TGTGCCAGCAGCCAAGACAGGAACATCTATGGCTACACCTTC. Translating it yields CASSQDRNIYGYTF. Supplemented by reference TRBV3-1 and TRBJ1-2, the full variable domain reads DTAVSQTPKYLVTQMGNDKSIKCEQNLGHDTMYWYKQDSKKFLKIMFSYNNKELIINETVPNRFSPKSPDKAHLNLHINSLELGDSAVYFCASSQDRNIYGYTFGSGTRLTVV.

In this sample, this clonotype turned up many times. CDR3 in amino acids: CSASGIAGSTDTQYF. Written as DNA, the CDR3 is TGCAGTGCTAGTGGAATAGCGGGGTCCACAGATACGCAGTATTTT. V gene TRBV20-1 combines with J gene TRBJ2-3, with 8 bases that match TRBD2. V lost 3 bases, J lost 2 bases, and 7 bases stayed unmatched. The CDR3 totals 15 residues. Germline CDR1 reads DFQATT; CDR2 reads SNEGSKA (reference sequence).

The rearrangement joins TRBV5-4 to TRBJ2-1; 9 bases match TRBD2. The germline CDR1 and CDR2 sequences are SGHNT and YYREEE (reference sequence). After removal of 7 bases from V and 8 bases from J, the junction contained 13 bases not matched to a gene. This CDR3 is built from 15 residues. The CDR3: CASSAGGGASDEQFF. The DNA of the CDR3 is TGTGCCAGCTCCGCAGGCGGGGGGGCCTCGGATGAGCAGTTCTTC.

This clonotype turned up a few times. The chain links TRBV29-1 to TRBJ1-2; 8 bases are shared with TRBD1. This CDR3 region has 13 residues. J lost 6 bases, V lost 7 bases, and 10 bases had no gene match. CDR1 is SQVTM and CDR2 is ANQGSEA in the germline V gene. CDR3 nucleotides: TGCAGCGATGGTTCTACAGGGGGGAATGGCTACACCTTC. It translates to CSDGSTGGNGYTF. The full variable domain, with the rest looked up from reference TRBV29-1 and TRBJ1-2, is SAVISQKPSRDICQRGTSLTIQCQVDSQVTMMFWYRQQPGQSLTLIATANQGSEATYESGFVIDKFPISRPNLTFSTLTVSNMSPEDSSIYLCSDGSTGGNGYTFGSGTRLTVV.

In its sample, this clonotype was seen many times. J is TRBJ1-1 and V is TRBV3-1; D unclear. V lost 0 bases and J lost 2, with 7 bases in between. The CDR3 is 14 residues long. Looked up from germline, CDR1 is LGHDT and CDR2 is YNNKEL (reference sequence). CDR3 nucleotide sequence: TGTGCCAGCAGCCAAGAGGCCCAAAACACTGAAGCTTTCTTT. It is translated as CASSQEAQNTEAFF.

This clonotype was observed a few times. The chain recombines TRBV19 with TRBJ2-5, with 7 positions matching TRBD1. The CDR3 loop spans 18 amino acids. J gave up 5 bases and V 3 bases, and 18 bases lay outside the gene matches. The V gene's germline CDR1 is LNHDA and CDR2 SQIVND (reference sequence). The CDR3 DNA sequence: TGTGCCAGTAGTATCAACGGCCCAAGACAGGGCCCAAGGGAGACCCAGTACTTC. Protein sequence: CASSINGPRQGPRETQYF.

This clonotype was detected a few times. CDR3 loop: CASSFTGGVTDTQYF. The CDR3 nucleotides are TGTGCCAGCAGTTTTACAGGGGGAGTCACAGATACGCAGTATTTT. The chain couples TRBV27 to TRBJ2-3; 8 nucleotides align to TRBD1. Per the germline V gene, CDR1 is MNHEY and CDR2 is SMNVEV (reference sequence). Trimming removed 3 bases from V and 2 bases from J; junction bases left unmatched: 4. The length of the CDR3 is 15 residues.

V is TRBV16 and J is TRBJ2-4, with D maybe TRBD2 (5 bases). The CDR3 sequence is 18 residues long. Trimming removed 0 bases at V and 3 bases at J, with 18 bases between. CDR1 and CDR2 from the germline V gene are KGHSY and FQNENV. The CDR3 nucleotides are TGTGCCAGCAGCCAATCTGAGGGCTTTAATTTTGGCAAAAACATTCAGTACTTC. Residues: CASSQSEGFNFGKNIQYF.

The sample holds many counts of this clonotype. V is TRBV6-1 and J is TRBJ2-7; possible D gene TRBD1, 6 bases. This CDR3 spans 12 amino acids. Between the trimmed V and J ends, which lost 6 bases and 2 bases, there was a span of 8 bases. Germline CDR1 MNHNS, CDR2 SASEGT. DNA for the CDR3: TGTGCCAGCAGAGGGGGTCCCTACGAGCAGTACTTC. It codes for CASRGGPYEQYF.

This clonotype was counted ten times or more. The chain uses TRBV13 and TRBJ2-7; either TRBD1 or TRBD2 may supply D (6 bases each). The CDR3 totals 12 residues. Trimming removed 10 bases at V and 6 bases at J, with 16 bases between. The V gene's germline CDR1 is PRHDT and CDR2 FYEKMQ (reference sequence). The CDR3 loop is CATSSGAGEQYF. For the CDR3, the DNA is TGTGCCACGTCTTCGGGGGCTGGCGAGCAGTACTTC.

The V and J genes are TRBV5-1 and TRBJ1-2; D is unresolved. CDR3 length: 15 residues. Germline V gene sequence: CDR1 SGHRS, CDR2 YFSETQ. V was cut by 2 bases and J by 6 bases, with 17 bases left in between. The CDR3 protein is CASSFLPQENHGYTF. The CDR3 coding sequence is TGCGCCAGCAGCTTCCTCCCCCAGGAGAACCATGGCTACACCTTC.

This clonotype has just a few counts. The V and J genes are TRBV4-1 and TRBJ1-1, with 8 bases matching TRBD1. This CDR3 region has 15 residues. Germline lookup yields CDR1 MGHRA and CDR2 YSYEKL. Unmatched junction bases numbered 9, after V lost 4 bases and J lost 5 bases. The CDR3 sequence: CASSPWQGALTEAFF. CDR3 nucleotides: TGCGCCAGCAGCCCATGGCAGGGGGCTTTAACTGAAGCTTTCTTT.

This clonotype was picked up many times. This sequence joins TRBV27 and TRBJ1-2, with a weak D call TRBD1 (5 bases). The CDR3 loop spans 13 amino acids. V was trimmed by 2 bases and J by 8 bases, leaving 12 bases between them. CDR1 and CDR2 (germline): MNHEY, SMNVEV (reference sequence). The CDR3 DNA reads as TGTGCCAGCAGTTTACTAGGGACGAGGGGCTACACCTTC. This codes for CASSLLGTRGYTF.

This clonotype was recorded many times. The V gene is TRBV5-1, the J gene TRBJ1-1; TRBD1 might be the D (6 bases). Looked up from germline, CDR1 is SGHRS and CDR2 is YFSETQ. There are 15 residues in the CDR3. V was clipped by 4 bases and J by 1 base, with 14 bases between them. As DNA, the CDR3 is TGCGCCAGCAGCCGATCGACAGGACCGAACACTGAAGCTTTCTTT. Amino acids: CASSRSTGPNTEAFF.

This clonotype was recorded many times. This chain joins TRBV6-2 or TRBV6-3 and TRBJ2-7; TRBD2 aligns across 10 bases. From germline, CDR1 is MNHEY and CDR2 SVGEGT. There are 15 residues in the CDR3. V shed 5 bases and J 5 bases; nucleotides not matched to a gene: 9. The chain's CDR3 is CASSLNSGGIDEQYF. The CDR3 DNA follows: TGTGCCAGCAGTCTTAATAGCGGGGGGATCGACGAGCAGTACTTC.

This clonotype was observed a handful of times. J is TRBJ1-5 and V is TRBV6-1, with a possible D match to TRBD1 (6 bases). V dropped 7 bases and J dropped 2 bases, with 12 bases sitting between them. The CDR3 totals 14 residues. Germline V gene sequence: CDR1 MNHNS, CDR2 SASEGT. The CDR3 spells CASNRDAGNQPQHF. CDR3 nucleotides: TGTGCCAGCAACAGGGACGCCGGCAATCAGCCCCAGCATTTT.

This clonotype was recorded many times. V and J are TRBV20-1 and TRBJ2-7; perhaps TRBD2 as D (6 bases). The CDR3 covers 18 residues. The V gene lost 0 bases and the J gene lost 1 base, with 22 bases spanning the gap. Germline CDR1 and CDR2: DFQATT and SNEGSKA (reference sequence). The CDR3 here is CSARDQGRGLEGSYEQYF. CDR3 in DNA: TGCAGTGCTAGAGATCAAGGGCGAGGACTGGAGGGTTCCTACGAGCAGTACTTC.

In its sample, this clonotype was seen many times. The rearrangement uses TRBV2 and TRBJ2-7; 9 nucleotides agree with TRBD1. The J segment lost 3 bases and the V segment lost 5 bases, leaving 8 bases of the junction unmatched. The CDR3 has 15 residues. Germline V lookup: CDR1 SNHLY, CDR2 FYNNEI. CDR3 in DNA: TGTGCCAGCAGTCCCCGGACAGGGGCCAGCTACGAGCAGTACTTC. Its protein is CASSPRTGASYEQYF.